The present T cell receptor beta chain was sequenced within a study of somatic mutations in cytotoxic T cells in rheumatoid arthritis. Study background: Purity of nearly 100% was reached when some V beta antibody-stained T-cell populations were flow-sorted, including V beta1+ cells sequenced for TCRB.

Points from the study as a whole: Antigens recognized by the expanded CD8+ clones were unknown. Healthy controls showed no age-related rise in CD8+ clonality, whereas rheumatoid arthritis patients did.

Comment on this clone: Its target is not known.

Sequenced by immunoSEQ multiplex PCR; TCRdb stores in-frame clones only, minus some. This sample has roughly 10,000 clones, with roughly four fifths found just once. Germline assignment: CDR1 MNHEY and CDR2 SVGAGI. The germline V and J ends were trimmed by 5 bases and 5 bases, with 16 bases remaining between them. This CDR3 contains 15 residues. The origin of this receptor is a woman between 45 and 60 years old in good health. This chain uses TRBV6-5 with TRBJ2-1; maybe TRBD2 (6 bases). The sequencing input was CD8+ T cells sorted from blood. CDR3 in DNA: TGTGCCAGCAGTGCTATTCGGGGGTGGGACAATGAGCAGTTCTTC. This gives the protein CASSAIRGWDNEQFF.